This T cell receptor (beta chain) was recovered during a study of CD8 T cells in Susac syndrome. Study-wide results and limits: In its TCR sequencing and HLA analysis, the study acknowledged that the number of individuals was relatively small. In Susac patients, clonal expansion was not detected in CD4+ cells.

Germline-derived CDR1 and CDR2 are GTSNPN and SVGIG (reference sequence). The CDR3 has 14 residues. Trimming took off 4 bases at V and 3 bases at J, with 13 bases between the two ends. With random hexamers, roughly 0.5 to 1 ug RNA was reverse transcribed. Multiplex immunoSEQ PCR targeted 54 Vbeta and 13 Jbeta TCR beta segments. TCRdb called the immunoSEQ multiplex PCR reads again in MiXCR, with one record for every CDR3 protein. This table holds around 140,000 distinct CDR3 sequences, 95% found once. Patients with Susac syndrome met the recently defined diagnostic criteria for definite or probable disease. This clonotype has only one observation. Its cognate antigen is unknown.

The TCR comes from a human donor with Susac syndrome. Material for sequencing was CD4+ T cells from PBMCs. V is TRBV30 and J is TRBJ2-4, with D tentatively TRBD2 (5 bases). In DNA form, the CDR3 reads TGTGCCTGGACAAGCGGAGGATTCAAAAACATTCAGTACTTC. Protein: CAWTSGGFKNIQYF.